This is a list of T cell receptor beta chains from one sample in a study of T cell responses to AZD1222 COVID-19 vaccine. TCRdb keeps only in-frame clones here, not all; method: immunoSEQ multiplex PCR. Here the sample spans 250,000 to 300,000 clones, 90% to 95% being singletons. The sequenced sample was peripheral blood, obtained 28 days after the second AZD1222 dose. The receptors come from an adult who received the AZD1222 COVID-19 vaccine. Both conserved end residues are trimmed from each CDR3. The D gene is left open where the match is weak.

ASSDPGLANTGELF | TRBJ2-2 | TRBD2 | TRBV3-1/TRBV3-2
ASSYSNSGSRYEQY | TRBJ2-7 | TRBD2 | TRBV6-2/TRBV6-3
ASSIVGAEEGYT | TRBJ1-2 | NA | TRBV19
ASSPGESSYNEQF | TRBJ2-1 | NA | TRBV11-2
ASSQADTGLGGHPYEQY | TRBJ2-7 | TRBD2 | TRBV3-1/TRBV3-2
ASSARLGNTGELF | TRBJ2-2 | NA | TRBV5-1
ASSVTPMVAGADTQY | TRBJ2-3 | TRBD2 | TRBV9
ASQDRVGGYT | TRBJ1-2 | TRBD1 | TRBV2
ASSSAAGATNEKLF | TRBJ1-4 | NA | TRBV9
ATSARNYGYT | TRBJ1-2 | NA | TRBV24-1
ASSSSGSGGETQY | TRBJ2-5 | TRBD2 | TRBV2
ASSSNSGSRYEQY | TRBJ2-7 | TRBD2 | TRBV5-1
ASSWGQADTEAF | TRBJ1-1 | TRBD1 | TRBV11-2
ASSPDRPSYEQY | TRBJ2-7 | NA | TRBV7-2
ASSLAGATNEKLF | TRBJ1-4 | NA | TRBV5-6
ASSETGNYEQY | TRBJ2-7 | NA | TRBV10-1
ATSDYANTGELF | TRBJ2-2 | NA | TRBV24-1
ASSRSIQETQY | TRBJ2-5 | NA | TRBV19
ACTRGATTLEQY | TRBJ2-7 | NA | TRBV30
ASRPGGGAMVGQPQH | TRBJ1-5 | NA | TRBV28
ATSRTGTPGPYNEQF | TRBJ2-1 | NA | TRBV15
ASSPVSDHNSPLH | TRBJ1-6 | NA | TRBV18